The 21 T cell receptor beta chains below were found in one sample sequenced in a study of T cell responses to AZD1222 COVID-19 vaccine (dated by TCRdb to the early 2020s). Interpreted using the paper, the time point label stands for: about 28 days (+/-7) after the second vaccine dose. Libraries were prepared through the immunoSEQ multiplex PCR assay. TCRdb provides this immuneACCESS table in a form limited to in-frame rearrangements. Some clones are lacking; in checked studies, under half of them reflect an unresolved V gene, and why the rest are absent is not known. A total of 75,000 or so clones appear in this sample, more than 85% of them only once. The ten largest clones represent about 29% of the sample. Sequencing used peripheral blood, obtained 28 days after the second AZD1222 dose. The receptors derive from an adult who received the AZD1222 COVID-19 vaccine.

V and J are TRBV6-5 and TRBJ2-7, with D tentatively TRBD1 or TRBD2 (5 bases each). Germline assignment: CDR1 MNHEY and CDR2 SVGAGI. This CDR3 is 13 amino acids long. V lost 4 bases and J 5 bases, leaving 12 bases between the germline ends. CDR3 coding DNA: TGTGCCAGCAGTTTCCTTTCGGGGCACGAGCAGTACTTC. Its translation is CASSFLSGHEQYF.

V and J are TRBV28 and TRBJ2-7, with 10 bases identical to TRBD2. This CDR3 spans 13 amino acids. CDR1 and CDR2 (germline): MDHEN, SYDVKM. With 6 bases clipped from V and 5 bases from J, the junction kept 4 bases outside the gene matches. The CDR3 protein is CASRLLAGDEQYF. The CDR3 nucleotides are TGTGCCAGCAGACTTCTAGCGGGAGACGAGCAGTACTTC.

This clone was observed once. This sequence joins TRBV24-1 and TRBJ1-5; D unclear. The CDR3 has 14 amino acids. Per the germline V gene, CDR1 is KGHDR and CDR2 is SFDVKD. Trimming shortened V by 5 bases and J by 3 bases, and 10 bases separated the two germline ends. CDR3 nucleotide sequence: TGTGCCACCAGTGCGGCCGGCGACAATCAGCCCCAGCATTTT. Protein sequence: CATSAAGDNQPQHF.

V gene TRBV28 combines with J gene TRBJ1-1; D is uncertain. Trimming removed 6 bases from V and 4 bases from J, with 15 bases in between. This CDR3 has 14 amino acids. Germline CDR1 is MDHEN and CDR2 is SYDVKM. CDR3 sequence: CASSPEVKGTEAFF. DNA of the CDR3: TGTGCCAGCAGCCCGGAGGTAAAGGGCACTGAAGCTTTCTTT.

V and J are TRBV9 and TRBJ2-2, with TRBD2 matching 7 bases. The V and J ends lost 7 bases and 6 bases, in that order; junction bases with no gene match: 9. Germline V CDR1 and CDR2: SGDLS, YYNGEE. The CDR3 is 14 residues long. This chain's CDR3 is CASGQGLVPGELFF. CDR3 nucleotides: TGTGCCAGCGGACAAGGACTAGTACCCGGGGAGCTGTTTTTT.

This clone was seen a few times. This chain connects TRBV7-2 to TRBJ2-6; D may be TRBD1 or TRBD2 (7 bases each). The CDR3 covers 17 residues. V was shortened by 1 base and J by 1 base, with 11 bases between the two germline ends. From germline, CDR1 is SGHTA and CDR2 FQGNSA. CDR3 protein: CASSLGQGGSGANVLTF. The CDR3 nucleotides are TGTGCCAGCAGCTTAGGACAGGGAGGGTCTGGGGCCAACGTCCTGACTTTC.

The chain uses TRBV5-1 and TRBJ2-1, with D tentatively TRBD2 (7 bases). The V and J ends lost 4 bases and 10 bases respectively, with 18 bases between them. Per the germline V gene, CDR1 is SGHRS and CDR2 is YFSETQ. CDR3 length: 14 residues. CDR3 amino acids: CASSAESGTREQFF. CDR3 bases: TGCGCCAGCAGCGCTGAGAGCGGGACAAGGGAGCAGTTCTTC.

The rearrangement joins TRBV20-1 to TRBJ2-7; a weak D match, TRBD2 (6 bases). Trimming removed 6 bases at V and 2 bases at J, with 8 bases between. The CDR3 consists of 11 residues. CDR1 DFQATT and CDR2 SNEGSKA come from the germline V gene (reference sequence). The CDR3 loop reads CSARGTYEQYF. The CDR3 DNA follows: TGCAGTGCCCGGGGGACCTACGAGCAGTACTTC.

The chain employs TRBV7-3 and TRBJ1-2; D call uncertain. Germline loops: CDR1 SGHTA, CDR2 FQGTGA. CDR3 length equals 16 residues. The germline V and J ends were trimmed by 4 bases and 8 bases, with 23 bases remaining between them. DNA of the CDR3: TGTGCCAGCAGCTCCTCCCCGTCAGGAGGGATGGAAGGCTACACCTTC. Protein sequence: CASSSSPSGGMEGYTF.

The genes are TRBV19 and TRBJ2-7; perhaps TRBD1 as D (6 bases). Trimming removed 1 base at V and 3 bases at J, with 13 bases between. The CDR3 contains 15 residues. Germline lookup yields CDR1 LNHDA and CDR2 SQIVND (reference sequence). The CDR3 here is CASSIVKDSYYEQYF. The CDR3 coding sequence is TGTGCCAGTAGTATAGTGAAGGACAGCTACTACGAGCAGTACTTC. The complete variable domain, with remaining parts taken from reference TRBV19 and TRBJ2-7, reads DGGITQSPKYLFRKEGQNVTLSCEQNLNHDAMYWYRQDPGQGLRLIYYSQIVNDFQKGDIAEGYSVSREKKESFPLTVTSAQKNPTAFYLCASSIVKDSYYEQYFGPGTRLTVT.

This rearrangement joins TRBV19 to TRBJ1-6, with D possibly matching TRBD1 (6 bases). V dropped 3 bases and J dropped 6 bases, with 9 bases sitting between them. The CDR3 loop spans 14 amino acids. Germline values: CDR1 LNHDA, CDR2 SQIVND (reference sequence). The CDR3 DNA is TGTGCCAGTAGTATCTCCAGGGGTAATTCACCCCTCCACTTT. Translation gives CASSISRGNSPLHF. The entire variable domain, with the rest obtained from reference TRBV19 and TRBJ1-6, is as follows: DGGITQSPKYLFRKEGQNVTLSCEQNLNHDAMYWYRQDPGQGLRLIYYSQIVNDFQKGDIAEGYSVSREKKESFPLTVTSAQKNPTAFYLCASSISRGNSPLHFGNGTRLTVT.

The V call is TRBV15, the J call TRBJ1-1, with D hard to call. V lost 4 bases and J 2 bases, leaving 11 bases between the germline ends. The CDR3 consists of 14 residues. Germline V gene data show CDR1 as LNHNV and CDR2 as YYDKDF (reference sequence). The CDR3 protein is CATSKTTENTEAFF. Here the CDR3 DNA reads TGTGCCACCAGCAAAACCACAGAAAACACTGAAGCTTTCTTT.

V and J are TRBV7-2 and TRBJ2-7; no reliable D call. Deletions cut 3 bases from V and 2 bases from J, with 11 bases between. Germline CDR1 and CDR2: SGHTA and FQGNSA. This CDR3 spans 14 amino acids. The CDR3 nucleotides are TGTGCCAGCAGCTTCGGCCGATCTACCTACGAGCAGTACTTC. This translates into CASSFGRSTYEQYF.

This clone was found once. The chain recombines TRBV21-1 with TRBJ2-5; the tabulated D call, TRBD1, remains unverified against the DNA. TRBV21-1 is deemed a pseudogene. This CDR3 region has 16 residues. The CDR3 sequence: CASSKGWGPAQETQYF. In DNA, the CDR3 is TGTGCCAGCAGCAAAGGATGGGGGCCAGCCCAAGAGACCCAGTACTTC.

This CDR3 reads CASSSGQPQHF. CDR3 nucleotides: TGTGCCAGCAGTTCTGGTCAGCCCCAGCATTTT. The V call is TRBV6-2 or TRBV6-3, the J call TRBJ1-5; no clear D. CDR1 and CDR2 from the germline V gene are MNHEY and SVGEGT. The CDR3 consists of 11 residues. Trimming cost V 4 bases and J 6 bases, with 4 bases left between them.

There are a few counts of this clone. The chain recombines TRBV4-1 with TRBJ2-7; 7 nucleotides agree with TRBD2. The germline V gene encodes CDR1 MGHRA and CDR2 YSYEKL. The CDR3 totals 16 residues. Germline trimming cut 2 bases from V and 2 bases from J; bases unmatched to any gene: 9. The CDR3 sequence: CASSQIGLVSPYEQYF. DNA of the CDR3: TGCGCCAGCAGCCAAATTGGACTAGTGTCACCCTACGAGCAGTACTTC.

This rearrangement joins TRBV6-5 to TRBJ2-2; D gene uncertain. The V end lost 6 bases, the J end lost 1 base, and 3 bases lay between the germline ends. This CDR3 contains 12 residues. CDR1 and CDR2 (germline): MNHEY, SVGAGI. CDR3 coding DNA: TGTGCCAGCAGAGAGAACACCGGGGAGCTGTTTTTT. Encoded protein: CASRENTGELFF.

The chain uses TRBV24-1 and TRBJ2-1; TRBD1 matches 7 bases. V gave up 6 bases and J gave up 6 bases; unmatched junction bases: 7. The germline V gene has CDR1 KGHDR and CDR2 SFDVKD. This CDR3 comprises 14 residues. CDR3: CATSKDRNSNEQFF. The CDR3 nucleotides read TGTGCCACCAGTAAGGACAGGAACTCCAATGAGCAGTTCTTC.

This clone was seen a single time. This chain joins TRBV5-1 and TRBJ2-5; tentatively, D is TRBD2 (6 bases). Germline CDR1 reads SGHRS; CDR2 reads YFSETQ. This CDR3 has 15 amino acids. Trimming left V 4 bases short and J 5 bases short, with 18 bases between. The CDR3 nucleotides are TGCGCCAGCAGCCCAGCGGGTGGGAGAGGGGAGACCCAGTACTTC. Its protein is CASSPAGGRGETQYF.

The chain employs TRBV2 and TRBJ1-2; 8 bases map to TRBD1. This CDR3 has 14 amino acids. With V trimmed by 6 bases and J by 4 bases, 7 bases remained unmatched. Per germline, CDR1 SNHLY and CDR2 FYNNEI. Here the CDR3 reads CASRQGQEGYGYTF. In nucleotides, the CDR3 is TGTGCCAGCAGGCAGGGACAGGAGGGCTATGGCTACACCTTC.

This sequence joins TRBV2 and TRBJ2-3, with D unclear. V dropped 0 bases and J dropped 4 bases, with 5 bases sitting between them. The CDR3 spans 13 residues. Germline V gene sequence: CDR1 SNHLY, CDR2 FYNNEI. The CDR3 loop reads CASSEAPADTQYF. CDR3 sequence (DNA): TGTGCCAGCAGTGAAGCGCCTGCAGATACGCAGTATTTT.